Here is one T cell receptor beta chain with its context. This receptor's antigen is unknown. Qualities for individual bases were not recorded, and no much larger clone is one base off. This sample is part of a study of T-cell reconstitution after alpha-beta-depleted transplantation in children listed by TCRdb under 2016. About the study as a whole: The study quantitatively tracked T-cell immune reconstitution after TCRalphabeta/CD19-depleted allogeneic hematopoietic cell transplantation in children using TCR repertoire profiling.

Library prep was done by PCR. Data came from an Illumina HiSeq 2500. TCR library preparation used molecular barcoding, with unique molecular identifiers applied to normalize quantification of the TCRbeta repertoire. In TCRdb, the public reads were trimmed at Q25 with fastp and aligned with MiXCR, with productive beta chains retained. Identical CDR3 proteins give one entry, which carries the most common genes and DNA. The sample contains about 360,000 distinct CDR3 sequences, 13% of them found a single time. About 4% of the sample is taken by the ten largest. Based on the germline V gene, the CDR1 and CDR2 sequences are SGHRS and YFSETQ. Including cysteine and phenylalanine, the CDR3 has 16 amino acids. Only the CDR3 portion is preserved as DNA: 48 bases, with reading frame beginning at the first base. For this chain, trimming is 0 bases at the V end and 0 bases at the J end, and the number of junction bases without a gene match is 3.

This chain is built from TRBV5-1 and TRBJ2-5, with 9 bases matching TRBD1. This receptor was obtained from a human donor who donated a stem cell graft to a child with Fanconi anemia. The sequenced sample was PBMCs, obtained from the stem cell graft. Here is the DNA: TGCGCCAGCAGCTTGGCGGGGACAGGGTACCAAGAGACCCAGTACTTC. Its protein is CASSLAGTGYQETQYF.